The 2 T cell receptor beta chains below were found in one sample sequenced in a study. Each CDR3 protein is one row after TCRdb ran MiXCR on the RT-PCR reads. The sample shows approximately 6,500 distinct CDR3 sequences, about 89% of them seen only once. Sequencing used memory CD4+ T cells from blood. The source of these receptors is a female donor in good health, serving as a healthy control.

Of note for this clonotype: The library was prepared for alpha chains; this beta chain is a stray read, so its frequency means little. The chain couples TRBV5-1 to TRBJ1-5; 7 positions match TRBD1. The V gene's germline CDR1 is SGHRS and CDR2 YFSETQ. The CDR3 totals 15 residues. V lost 0 bases and J lost 9; bases outside the gene matches: 9. CDR3 DNA sequence: TGCGCCAGCAGCTTGGATGGGACAGTCTCCGGGCCCCAGCATTTT. Its protein is CASSLDGTVSGPQHF.

Comment on this clonotype: This beta chain is an unintended read in a library built for alpha chains; its size means little. CDR3 DNA: TGTGCCAGCAGTTACCAGGGGGGAAGGACCTACGAGCAGTACTTC. This encodes CASSYQGGRTYEQYF. J is TRBJ2-7 and V is TRBV6-5, with D maybe TRBD1 (7 bases). Germline V CDR1 and CDR2: MNHEY, SVGAGI. The V end was cut by 2 bases, the J end by 2 bases, with 13 bases between. The CDR3 consists of 15 residues.